The 29 T cell receptor beta chains reported below all come from one sample, sequenced in a study of OX40 agonist ivuxolimab in advanced cancers. Some clones are missing from TCRdb's copy, which holds only in-frame ones; the method was immunoSEQ multiplex PCR. The table includes tens of thousands of clones, roughly nine tenths detected once. The input for sequencing was CD4+ or CD8+ T cells sorted from blood, taken in a trial of the OX40 agonist ivuxolimab. The receptors originated from an adult with an advanced solid tumor such as melanoma, head and neck, liver or kidney cancer.

The CDR3 reads CASSYGAMGLYEQYF. CDR3 bases: TGTGCCAGCAGTTACGGGGCTATGGGCCTCTACGAGCAGTACTTC. This rearrangement joins TRBV6-5 to TRBJ2-7, with a weak D call TRBD1 (5 bases). The CDR3 runs 15 residues. Germline assignment: CDR1 MNHEY and CDR2 SVGAGI. The V end was cut by 2 bases, the J end by 3 bases, with 14 bases between.

The chain employs TRBV14 and TRBJ2-3, with 11 bases identical to TRBD1. Germline V CDR1 and CDR2: SGHDN, FVKESK. The CDR3 is 17 residues long. Trimming cost V 1 base and J 4 bases; bases outside gene matches: 7. The CDR3 region is CASSQAPGQGDPDTQYF. As DNA, the CDR3 is TGTGCCAGCAGCCAAGCCCCGGGACAGGGGGATCCAGATACGCAGTATTTT.

The chain combines TRBV2 with TRBJ1-5, with 10 bases fitting TRBD1. Trimming at V came to 2 bases and at J to 5 bases, leaving 9 bases not matched to a gene. The CDR3 extends over 17 amino acids. Looked up from germline, CDR1 is SNHLY and CDR2 is FYNNEI. The CDR3 is CASSETDRGQSYQPQHF. DNA of the CDR3: TGTGCCAGCAGTGAAACCGACAGGGGGCAATCTTATCAGCCCCAGCATTTT.

The genes are TRBV19 and TRBJ2-7; 7 bases line up with TRBD1. The trim removed 5 bases at V and 3 bases at J, leaving 7 bases unmatched. Looked up from germline, CDR1 is LNHDA and CDR2 is SQIVND (reference sequence). CDR3 length: 14 residues. CDR3 sequence (DNA): TGTGCCAGTAGTTTCCAGACAGGGAGCTACGAGCAGTACTTC. Amino acid sequence: CASSFQTGSYEQYF.

This clone has more than one count but fewer than ten. The chain uses TRBV5-4 and TRBJ1-2, with 9 bases lining up with TRBD1. CDR3 length equals 13 residues. V shed 3 bases and J 5 bases; nucleotides not matched to a gene: 2. Germline V lookup: CDR1 SGHNT, CDR2 YYREEE (reference sequence). CDR3 loop: CASSWTGEYGYTF. The CDR3 bases are TGTGCCAGCAGCTGGACAGGGGAATATGGCTACACCTTC.

This clone turned up a few times. This chain joins TRBV7-9 and TRBJ2-1, with D possibly TRBD2 on 6 matching bases. Per the germline V gene, CDR1 is SEHNR and CDR2 is FQNEAQ (reference sequence). Trimming left V 4 bases short and J 8 bases short, with 21 bases between. The CDR3 covers 16 residues. This CDR3 reads CASSSPGVGSRDEQFF. The CDR3 DNA follows: TGTGCCAGCAGCTCCCCGGGTGTCGGGAGTAGGGATGAGCAGTTCTTC.

This clone has a single count. This chain joins TRBV11-2 and TRBJ1-1; maybe TRBD1 (5 bases). This CDR3 is 11 amino acids long. Trimming took 5 bases from V and 8 from J, leaving 9 bases between them. Germline CDR1 SGHAT, CDR2 FQNNGV. As DNA, the CDR3 is TGTGCCAGCAGCCGTGGGGGGGAAGCTTTCTTT. It codes for CASSRGGEAFF.

In its sample, this clone ranks as medium-sized. The CDR3 is CASSSQGTISYNEQFF. DNA of the CDR3: TGTGCCAGCAGTTCGCAGGGGACTATCTCCTACAATGAGCAGTTCTTC. The rearrangement uses TRBV28 and TRBJ2-1; possibly TRBD2 for D (7 bases). In germline, CDR1 is MDHEN, CDR2 SYDVKM. Trimming stripped 4 bases from V and 0 bases from J, with 13 bases between. The CDR3 is 16 residues long.

The chain has TRBV27 and TRBJ1-1; D gene unclear. The germline gives CDR1 MNHEY, CDR2 SMNVEV (reference sequence). There are 14 residues in the CDR3. V was shortened by 6 bases and J by 4 bases, with 15 bases between the two germline ends. CDR3 region: CASSPSPRGTEAFF. The CDR3 region has the DNA TGTGCCAGCAGCCCCAGCCCCCGGGGCACTGAAGCTTTCTTT.

This clone was observed a few times. The V and J genes are TRBV7-8 and TRBJ1-1, with D hard to call. Per germline, CDR1 SGHVS and CDR2 FQNEAQ. The CDR3 consists of 13 residues. V shed 3 bases and J shed 1 base, with 6 bases lying between them. CDR3 coding DNA: TGTGCCAGCAGCTTCCGAGAGAACACTGAAGCTTTCTTT. The encoded protein is CASSFRENTEAFF. The whole variable domain, filled in from reference TRBV7-8 and TRBJ1-1, reads GAGVSQSPRYKVAKRGQDVALRCDPISGHVSLFWYQQALGQGPEFLTYFQNEAQLDKSGLPSDRFFAERPEGSVSTLKIQRTQQEDSAVYLCASSFRENTEAFFGQGTRLTVV.

Only one count was recorded for this clone. The CDR3 loop is CASSLAGLSYEQYF. For the CDR3, the DNA is TGTGCCAGCAGTTTGGCAGGGTTATCCTACGAGCAGTACTTC. V usage is TRBV27 and J usage is TRBJ2-7, with a tentative D call TRBD1 (5 bases). The CDR3 is made up of 14 amino acids. V lost 3 bases and J 1 base, leaving 10 bases between the germline ends. Germline loops: CDR1 MNHEY, CDR2 SMNVEV (reference sequence).

There are a few counts of this clone. The rearrangement uses TRBV15 and TRBJ2-7; 9 nucleotides line up with TRBD1. Germline CDR1 reads LNHNV; CDR2 reads YYDKDF (reference sequence). The J segment lost 4 bases and the V segment lost 0 bases, leaving 7 bases of the junction unmatched. This CDR3 region has 16 residues. The CDR3 DNA reads as TGTGCCACCAGCAGAGATTGGGGACAGGGACAATACGAGCAGTACTTC. Its protein product is CATSRDWGQGQYEQYF.

The genes are TRBV19 and TRBJ2-7; D remains ambiguous. The CDR3 totals 14 residues. Germline V CDR1 and CDR2: LNHDA, SQIVND (reference sequence). Trimming left V 3 bases short and J 2 bases short, with 11 bases between. CDR3: CASSISDAAYEQYF. The CDR3, as DNA: TGTGCCAGTAGTATCAGTGACGCTGCCTACGAGCAGTACTTC.

The rearrangement links TRBV5-1 to TRBJ2-2; D is perhaps TRBD1 (5 bases). The ends were cut back, 5 bases at V and 7 bases at J, with 9 bases in the middle. CDR1 SGHRS and CDR2 YFSETQ come from the germline V gene. The CDR3 totals 12 residues. CDR3 DNA sequence: TGCGCCAGCAGGGACGACAGCGGGGAGCTGTTTTTT. Amino acids: CASRDDSGELFF.

This chain links TRBV27 with TRBJ1-5; D is unresolved. Trimming shortened V by 2 bases and J by 3 bases, and 11 bases separated the two germline ends. The CDR3 sequence is 15 residues long. In germline, CDR1 is MNHEY, CDR2 SMNVEV (reference sequence). The CDR3 DNA is TGTGCCAGCAGTTTAAAGAGGGTTGACAATCAGCCCCAGCATTTT. This codes for CASSLKRVDNQPQHF.

This chain joins TRBV6-5 and TRBJ2-3, with D possibly TRBD1 on 5 matching bases. Germline V gene data show CDR1 as MNHEY and CDR2 as SVGAGI. This CDR3 is 14 amino acids long. V was trimmed by 4 bases and J by 4 bases, leaving 12 bases between them. For the CDR3, the DNA is TGTGCCAGCAGTTTCTATCGACAGCCAGATACGCAGTATTTT. It encodes CASSFYRQPDTQYF.

V gene TRBV2 combines with J gene TRBJ2-1; D unresolved. The CDR3 is made up of 14 amino acids. The V gene lost 3 bases and the J gene lost 4 bases, with 10 bases spanning the gap. In germline, CDR1 is SNHLY, CDR2 FYNNEI. CDR3 protein: CASSEGSSYNEQFF. The DNA of the CDR3 is TGTGCCAGCAGTGAGGGCTCGTCATACAATGAGCAGTTCTTC.

The chain employs TRBV9 and TRBJ2-1; TRBD2 matches at 7 bases. Germline V CDR1 and CDR2: SGDLS, YYNGEE. Germline trimming cut 7 bases from V and 8 bases from J; bases unmatched to any gene: 9. This CDR3 is 13 amino acids long. The CDR3 loop is CASLGTNGDEQFF. The CDR3 DNA reads TGTGCCAGCCTTGGGACTAACGGGGATGAGCAGTTCTTC.

The CDR3 DNA is TGTGCCAGCAGCACAACACAGGGGATGAACACTGAAGCTTTCTTT. It specifies CASSTTQGMNTEAFF. The gene calls are TRBV13 and TRBJ1-1; TRBD1 matches at 7 bases. Per germline, CDR1 PRHDT and CDR2 FYEKMQ (reference sequence). V lost 5 bases to trimming and J lost 0 bases; unmatched junction nucleotides: 6. The CDR3 spans 15 residues.

The rearrangement uses TRBV7-9 and TRBJ2-2; 7 bases align to TRBD2. The CDR3 length is 15 residues. J lost 2 bases, V lost 2 bases, and 2 bases had no gene match. Per the germline V gene, CDR1 is SEHNR and CDR2 is FQNEAQ (reference sequence). The CDR3 region has the DNA TGTGCCAGCAGCTTACCGGGAGGAAACACCGGGGAGCTGTTTTTT. Translation: CASSLPGGNTGELFF.

This rearrangement joins TRBV11-3 to TRBJ2-7; tentative D call: TRBD1 (5 bases). V lost 0 bases and J 2 bases, leaving 8 bases between the germline ends. The CDR3 has 14 residues. Looked up from germline, CDR1 is SGHNT and CDR2 is YENEEA. CDR3 in amino acids: CASSLERTPYEQYF. The CDR3 nucleotides are TGTGCCAGCAGCTTAGAAAGGACACCCTACGAGCAGTACTTC.

The chain couples TRBV7-9 to TRBJ2-7; D is unclear. V lost 6 bases, J lost 2 bases, and 8 bases lay in between. The CDR3 covers 12 residues. CDR1 is SEHNR, CDR2 FQNEAQ, per germline (reference sequence). The CDR3 DNA reads TGTGCCAGCAGATCGGTCACCTACGAGCAGTACTTC. It specifies CASRSVTYEQYF.

This rearrangement joins TRBV12-5 to TRBJ2-1, with 7 bases lining up with TRBD1. The germline V gene has CDR1 LGHNT and CDR2 FRNRAP. The trim removed 3 bases at V and 5 bases at J, leaving 7 bases unmatched. The CDR3 runs 15 residues. CDR3 sequence: CASGFGQGVDNEQFF. For the CDR3, the DNA is TGTGCTAGTGGTTTCGGTCAGGGGGTTGACAATGAGCAGTTCTTC.

This rearrangement joins TRBV27 to TRBJ2-2; D not certain. Trimming cost V 3 bases and J 2 bases, with 7 bases left between them. Germline V gene data show CDR1 as MNHEY and CDR2 as SMNVEV (reference sequence). The CDR3 runs 14 residues. The CDR3 DNA reads TGTGCCAGCAGTTTCGGAACAAACACCGGGGAGCTGTTTTTT. Its translation: CASSFGTNTGELFF.

The chain couples TRBV5-6 to TRBJ1-1; possibly TRBD1 for D (5 bases). This CDR3 contains 13 residues. Trimming shortened V by 0 bases and J by 3 bases, and 6 bases separated the two germline ends. CDR1 is SGHDT and CDR2 is YYEEEE in the germline V gene. The CDR3 region has the DNA TGTGCCAGCAGCTTGGGCAGGGACACTGAAGCTTTCTTT. This codes for CASSLGRDTEAFF.

The chain links TRBV11-3 to TRBJ1-4; 9 bases are a match to TRBD1. Unmatched junction bases numbered 6, after V lost 5 bases and J lost 8 bases. Germline-derived CDR1 and CDR2 are SGHNT and YENEEA. The CDR3 consists of 14 residues. In DNA form, the CDR3 reads TGTGCCAGCAGCCGATGGACAGGGGACGAAAAACTGTTTTTT. This sequence encodes CASSRWTGDEKLFF.

This clone qualifies as large. The chain is built from TRBV29-1 and TRBJ2-2; D remains unclear. This CDR3 has 14 amino acids. Germline lookup yields CDR1 SQVTM and CDR2 ANQGSEA. Trimming removed 7 bases from V and 8 bases from J, with 20 bases in between. The CDR3 DNA reads as TGCAGCGGGGAAGAAACCCGAAACCCGGGGGAGCTGTTTTTT. Protein sequence: CSGEETRNPGELFF.

A single count supports this clone. The chain employs TRBV19 and TRBJ1-5; tentative D call: TRBD1 (5 bases). Trimming left V 5 bases short and J 0 bases short, with 17 bases between. The CDR3 covers 17 residues. The V gene's germline CDR1 is LNHDA and CDR2 SQIVND (reference sequence). The CDR3 DNA reads TGTGCCAGTAGTTTCGGGAGGGACTTTTATAGCAATCAGCCCCAGCATTTT. It is translated as CASSFGRDFYSNQPQHF.

The sample holds a few counts of this clone. V is TRBV7-9 and J is TRBJ2-7, with 9 bases lining up with TRBD2. V dropped 2 bases and J dropped 4; count of bases not matched to a gene: 9. Germline values: CDR1 SEHNR, CDR2 FQNEAQ (reference sequence). This CDR3 has 16 amino acids. CDR3 in DNA: TGTGCCAGCAGCTTAAAAGCGGGGGGCGCCGCTTACGAGCAGTACTTC. Residues: CASSLKAGGAAYEQYF.